This TCR beta chain is drawn from a study of cytomegalovirus exposure and HLA in healthy donors. Study results and limitations: A later look showed TCR association rates differing by HLA locus, highest for DRB1 and lowest for HLA-C.

The PCR was carried out with 60 Vbeta primers and 13 Jbeta primers. Profiling relied on immunoSEQ multiplex PCR, and the TCRdb table lists in-frame clones only, not all of them. The sample lists approximately 140,000 clones; 79% were seen once. This clone appeared once. Antigen specificity is unknown. Per the germline V gene, CDR1 is DFQATT and CDR2 is SNEGSKA (reference sequence). This CDR3 has 11 amino acids. V was trimmed by 5 bases and J by 2 bases, leaving 6 bases between them. The receptor was isolated from a human donor in good health. Sequences were obtained from PBMCs. The gene calls are TRBV20-1 and TRBJ1-1; no clear D gene. The CDR3 bases are TGCAGTGCTCCCTTTAACACTGAAGCTTTCTTT. Translation gives CSAPFNTEAFF.